Listed here are 18 T cell receptor beta chains from one sample, sequenced in a study of shared clonotypes between healthy human individuals. Only in-frame clones appear in the TCRdb table, and some are missing; sequencing was by immunoSEQ multiplex PCR. The sample includes 2,100,000 or so clones, around 95% seen only once; the top ten take 0.13%. Input material: naive CD4+ T cells sorted from blood. Described subset: CD45RA+ positively selected. All receptors come from a man in his late teens or twenties in good health.

The chain joins TRBV4-1 to TRBJ2-4; either TRBD1 or TRBD2 may fit D (5 bases each). Germline CDR1 is MGHRA and CDR2 is YSYEKL. Trimming pared 3 bases from V and 2 bases from J, leaving 11 bases between. The CDR3 is 15 residues long. The chain's CDR3 is CASSHPGRSKNIQYF. CDR3 nucleotide sequence: TGCGCCAGCAGCCACCCGGGGCGGTCCAAAAACATTCAGTACTTC.

This clone came up once. This chain connects TRBV18 to TRBJ1-6; a possible D gene is TRBD1 (5 bases). V was trimmed by 6 bases and J by 5 bases, leaving 14 bases between them. The CDR3 has 15 amino acids. Germline V gene data show CDR1 as KGHSH and CDR2 as LQKENI. The CDR3 region is CASSPLTADNSPLHF. CDR3 nucleotides: TGTGCCAGCTCCCCGCTGACAGCAGATAATTCACCCCTCCACTTT.

This chain's CDR3 is CSVAGPMNTGELFF. The CDR3 nucleotides are TGCAGCGTTGCTGGACCGATGAACACCGGGGAGCTGTTTTTT. The chain employs TRBV29-1 and TRBJ2-2; the D is unclear. The CDR3 is made up of 14 amino acids. V lost 4 bases to trimming and J lost 1 base, with 10 bases between them. The V gene's germline CDR1 is SQVTM and CDR2 ANQGSEA.

The chain joins TRBV6-6 to TRBJ2-4, with 10 bases lining up with TRBD1. V was clipped by 2 bases and J by 1 base; unmatched bases: 2. Germline values: CDR1 MNHNY, CDR2 SVGAGI (reference sequence). The CDR3 has 16 residues. The CDR3 nucleotides are TGTGCCAGCAGTTACCCGGACAGGGGGGCCAAAAACATTCAGTACTTC. The encoded protein is CASSYPDRGAKNIQYF.

CDR3 DNA sequence: TGTGCCAGCAGGGACCCGAGGACCGAGCATGGCTACACCTTC. Protein sequence: CASRDPRTEHGYTF. The gene calls are TRBV25-1 and TRBJ1-2; no clear D gene. The CDR3 length is 14 residues. The V and J ends lost 6 bases and 6 bases respectively, with 17 bases between them. The germline V gene has CDR1 MGHDK and CDR2 SYGVNS.

This chain uses TRBV10-1 with TRBJ2-1, with 9 bases that match TRBD2. This CDR3 has 13 amino acids. V trimming: 2 bases; J trimming: 12 bases; junction bases outside the gene matches: 5. Per germline, CDR1 WNHNN and CDR2 SYGVQD (reference sequence). The DNA of the CDR3 is TGCGCCAGCAGTGAGGCTAGCGGGGAGGGGCAGTTCTTC. This gives the protein CASSEASGEGQFF.

The sample holds one count of this clone. Sequence at one end of the junction differs from germline and may be a read error. The chain carries TRBV6-5 and TRBJ1-1; D may be TRBD1 (5 bases). Germline CDR1 and CDR2: MNHEY and SVGAGI. CDR3 size: 11 residues. The CDR3: CASSHGGDTLF. CDR3 in DNA: TGTGCCAGCAGCCACGGGGGTGATACCCTCTTT.

The chain carries TRBV2 and TRBJ1-4, with D possibly being TRBD1 (5 bases). The CDR3 runs to 15 residues. Per germline, CDR1 SNHLY and CDR2 FYNNEI. V dropped 7 bases and J dropped 4 bases, with 16 bases sitting between them. As DNA, the CDR3 is TGTGCCAGCAAAGGCCCGGGGCGGCTTAATGAAAAACTGTTTTTT. It codes for CASKGPGRLNEKLFF.

V is TRBV15 and J is TRBJ2-5; a possible D gene is TRBD1 (5 bases). Germline CDR1 LNHNV, CDR2 YYDKDF (reference sequence). V was shortened by 2 bases and J by 1 base, with 11 bases between the two germline ends. This CDR3 spans 15 amino acids. CDR3 coding DNA: TGTGCCACCAGCAGAAGGACACGTGTCCAAGAGACCCAGTACTTC. It specifies CATSRRTRVQETQYF.

This CDR3 is CASSSLLWTEAFF. CDR3 nucleotide sequence: TGTGCCAGCAGCTCTTTGTTGTGGACTGAAGCTTTCTTT. The chain links TRBV11-1 to TRBJ1-1; D gene unclear. V was cut by 4 bases and J by 5 bases, with 11 bases left in between. This CDR3 contains 13 residues. Germline lookup yields CDR1 SGHAT and CDR2 FQDESV (reference sequence).

The genes are TRBV30 and TRBJ2-2, with D possibly being TRBD1 (6 bases). Germline V gives CDR1 GTSNPN, CDR2 SVGIG (reference sequence). CDR3 length equals 13 residues. V dropped 0 bases and J dropped 7 bases, with 9 bases sitting between them. The CDR3 DNA reads as TGTGCCTGGAGTGTCAGAGGGGGCGGGGAGCTGTTTTTT. It is translated as CAWSVRGGGELFF. The variable domain in full, completed from reference TRBV30 and TRBJ2-2, reads SQTIHQWPATLVQPVGSPLSLECTVEGTSNPNLYWYRQAAGRGLQLLFYSVGIGQISSEVPQNLSASRPQDRQFILSSKKLLLSDSGFYLCAWSVRGGGELFFGEGSRLTVL.

This chain uses TRBV11-2 with TRBJ1-2, with no clear D. The CDR3 totals 14 residues. Per the germline V gene, CDR1 is SGHAT and CDR2 is FQNNGV. Trimming cost V 0 bases and J 6 bases, with 11 bases left between them. In DNA, the CDR3 is TGTGCCAGCAGCTTAGAAGGTAGATCAGATGGCTACACCTTC. Amino acid sequence: CASSLEGRSDGYTF.

The chain combines TRBV18 with TRBJ2-1; maybe TRBD2 (5 bases). There are 13 residues in the CDR3. Germline CDR1 and CDR2: KGHSH and LQKENI. Trimming took 6 bases from V and 5 from J, leaving 11 bases between them. This CDR3 is CASSRGSNNEQFF. In DNA form, the CDR3 reads TGTGCCAGCTCTCGGGGATCGAACAATGAGCAGTTCTTC. Combining the CDR3 with reference TRBV18 and TRBJ2-1 gives the whole variable domain NAGVMQNPRHLVRRRGQEARLRCSPMKGHSHVYWYRQLPEEGLKFMVYLQKENIIDESGMPKERFSAEFPKEGPSILRIQQVVRGDSAAYFCASSRGSNNEQFFGPGTRLTVL.

This chain links TRBV5-1 with TRBJ2-7; D remains unclear. In germline, CDR1 is SGHRS, CDR2 YFSETQ. This CDR3 region has 18 residues. Trimming cost V 4 bases and J 0 bases, with 23 bases left between them. CDR3 coding DNA: TGCGCCAGCAGCCCCGCGGCCACCCAGATATGGGGCTCCTACGAGCAGTACTTC. Translating gives CASSPAATQIWGSYEQYF.

The V and J genes are TRBV6-5 and TRBJ2-3; tentatively, D is TRBD2 (6 bases). The CDR3 runs to 14 residues. Trimming shortened V by 0 bases and J by 8 bases, and 12 bases separated the two germline ends. CDR1 and CDR2 from the germline V gene are MNHEY and SVGAGI. CDR3 protein: CASSYSRGGTTQYF. DNA of the CDR3: TGTGCCAGCAGTTACTCGAGGGGCGGGACTACGCAGTATTTT.

This chain joins TRBV10-3 and TRBJ2-2, with D hard to call. The CDR3 runs 12 residues. Per the germline V gene, CDR1 is ENHRY and CDR2 is SYGVKD. Trimming stripped 10 bases from V and 4 bases from J, with 10 bases between. In DNA, the CDR3 is TGTGCCAGCTACTTCGGCACCGGGGAGCTGTTTTTT. Translation: CASYFGTGELFF.

The DNA of the CDR3 is TGTGCCAGCAGTGAAGAATGGGGGGGCGAGCAGTACTTC. This gives the protein CASSEEWGGEQYF. The V call is TRBV2, the J call TRBJ2-7, with 7 positions matching TRBD2. This CDR3 contains 13 residues. Losses at the gene ends were 1 base for V and 6 bases for J; bases not matched to a gene: 3. CDR1 is SNHLY and CDR2 is FYNNEI in the germline V gene.

This chain joins TRBV28 and TRBJ2-7; the D gene is possibly TRBD2 (5 bases). The germline V gene has CDR1 MDHEN and CDR2 SYDVKM. V lost 6 bases, J lost 1 base, and 13 bases lay in between. The CDR3 has 14 amino acids. Written as DNA, the CDR3 is TGTGCCAGCAGCATAACGGGAAAATCCTACGAGCAGTACTTC. This codes for CASSITGKSYEQYF.